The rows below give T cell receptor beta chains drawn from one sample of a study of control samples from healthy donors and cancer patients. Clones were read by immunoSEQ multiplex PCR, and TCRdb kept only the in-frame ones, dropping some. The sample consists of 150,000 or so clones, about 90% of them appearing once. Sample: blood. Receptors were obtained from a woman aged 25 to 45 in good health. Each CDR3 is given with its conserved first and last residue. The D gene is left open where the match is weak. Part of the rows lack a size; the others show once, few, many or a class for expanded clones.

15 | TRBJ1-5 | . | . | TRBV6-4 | TGTGCCAGCAGTGGGGCAGGACATAGCAATCAGCCCCAGCATTTT | CASSGAGHSNQPQHF
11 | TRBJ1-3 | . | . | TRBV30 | TGTGCCTGGATTCGAGGAAACACCATATATTTT | CAWIRGNTIYF
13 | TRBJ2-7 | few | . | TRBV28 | TGTGCCAGCAGTTTGTCGGGGCGGTACGAGCAGTACTTC | CASSLSGRYEQYF
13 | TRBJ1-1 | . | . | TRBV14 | TGTGCCAGCAGCCAACCAGACAGAGTTGAAGCTTTCTTT | CASSQPDRVEAFF
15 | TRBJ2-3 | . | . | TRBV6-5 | TGTGCCAGCAGTTCGACCATCATCCCCACAGATACGCAGTATTTT | CASSSTIIPTDTQYF
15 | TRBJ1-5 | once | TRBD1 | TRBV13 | TGTGCCAGCAGCCTTGCGACAGGGGGAAATCAGCCCCAGCATTTT | CASSLATGGNQPQHF
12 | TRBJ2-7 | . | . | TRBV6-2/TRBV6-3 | TGTGCCAGCAGTTACGGTCCCTACGAGCAGTACTTC | CASSYGPYEQYF
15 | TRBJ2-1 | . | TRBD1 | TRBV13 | TGTGCCAGCAGCCCACAGGGGAGCTCCTACAATGAGCAGTTCTTC | CASSPQGSSYNEQFF
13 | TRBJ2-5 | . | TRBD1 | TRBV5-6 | TGTGCCAGCTGGGGACAGGGCCGGGAGACCCAGTACTTC | CASWGQGRETQYF
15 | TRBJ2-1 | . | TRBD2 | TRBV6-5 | TGTGCCAGCAGTTACTCGCTAGCGGGAGACAATGAGCAGTTCTTC | CASSYSLAGDNEQFF
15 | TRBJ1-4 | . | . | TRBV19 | TGTGCCAGTAGCCAAACCGGGATGCTTAATGAAAAACTGTTTTTT | CASSQTGMLNEKLFF
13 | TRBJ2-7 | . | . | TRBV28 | TGTGCCAGCAGTTTAGGGACGGGGTACGAGCAGTACTTC | CASSLGTGYEQYF
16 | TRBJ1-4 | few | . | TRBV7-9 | TGTGCCAGCAGCACCGGACAGCTTGCAACTAATGAAAAACTGTTTTTT | CASSTGQLATNEKLFF
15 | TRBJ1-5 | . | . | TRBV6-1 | TGTGCCAGCAGTGAATTTTTAGGGGCCGGACAGCCCCAGCATTTT | CASSEFLGAGQPQHF
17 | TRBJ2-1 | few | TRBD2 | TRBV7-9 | TGTGCCAGCAGCTCGGGAAAGGGACTAGCGGGAACTAATGAGCAGTTCTTC | CASSSGKGLAGTNEQFF
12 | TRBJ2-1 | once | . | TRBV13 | TGTGCCAGCAGCCTTCTTTACAATGAGCAGTTCTTC | CASSLLYNEQFF
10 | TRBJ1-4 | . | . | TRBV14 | TGTGCCAGCAGCCCAGAAAAACTGTTTTTT | CASSPEKLFF
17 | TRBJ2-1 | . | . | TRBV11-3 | TGTGCCAGCAGCTTAGAGGGGCCGACTAGTATCTACAATGAGCAGTTCTTC | CASSLEGPTSIYNEQFF
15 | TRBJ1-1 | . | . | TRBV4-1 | TGCGCCAGCAGCCAAGCAGCGCATGGAAGGACTGAAGCTTTCTTT | CASSQAAHGRTEAFF
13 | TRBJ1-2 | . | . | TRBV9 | TGTGCCAGCAGCCCTTCGGACAGCGCTAGCTACACCTTC | CASSPSDSASYTF
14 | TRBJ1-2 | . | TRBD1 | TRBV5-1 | TGCGCCAGCAGCCAGGGACAGTCCCCGGGAGGCTACACCTTC | CASSQGQSPGGYTF
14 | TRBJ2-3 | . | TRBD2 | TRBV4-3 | TGCGCCAGCAGCCTCGAGCGGGATGCAGATACGCAGTATTTT | CASSLERDADTQYF
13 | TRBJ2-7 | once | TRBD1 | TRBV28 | TGTGCCAGCAGCTCCGGGACAGGGGGCGAGCAGTACTTC | CASSSGTGGEQYF
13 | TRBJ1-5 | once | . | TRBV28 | TGTGCCAGCAGTTTAGACGGCAATCAGCCCCAGCATTTT | CASSLDGNQPQHF
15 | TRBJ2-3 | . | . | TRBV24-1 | TGTGCCACCAGTGAGAGGGGGGAAGGCACAGATACGCAGTATTTT | CATSERGEGTDTQYF
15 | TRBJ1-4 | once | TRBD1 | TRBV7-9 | TGTGCCAGCAGCTCCACCGGGACAGGGGCTGAAAAACTGTTTTTT | CASSSTGTGAEKLFF
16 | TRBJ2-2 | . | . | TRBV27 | TGTGCCAGCAGTTTATGGGGGCAGGGTCCCACCGGGGAGCTGTTTTTT | CASSLWGQGPTGELFF
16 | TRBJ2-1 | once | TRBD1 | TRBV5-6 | TGTGCCAGCAGCTTCATCGGACAGGGGGGCTACAATGAGCAGTTCTTC | CASSFIGQGGYNEQFF
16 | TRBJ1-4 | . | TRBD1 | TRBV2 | TGTGCCAGCAGGCTAATTAGGACAGGGCCGAGGTCCCGACTGTTTTTT | CASRLIRTGPRSRLFF
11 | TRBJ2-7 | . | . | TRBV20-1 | TGCAGTGCGTTCAGGGAGTACGAGCAGTACTTC | CSAFREYEQYF